Presented here are 17 T cell receptor beta chains from one specimen sequenced in a study of radiation and T cells in renal cell carcinoma. Indicated time point: blood 2 weeks post-SBRT. The treatment here: 15 Gy SBRT to primary tumor, nephrectomy 4 weeks later. TCRdb's table, derived via immunoSEQ multiplex PCR, lists solely in-frame clones and lacks some. The sample has just over 150,000 clones, around 90% seen once. This specimen was blood, taken from a patient whose treatment included radiotherapy and nephrectomy. Receptors were obtained from a woman in her fifties or sixties with renal cell carcinoma.

The chain combines TRBV7-8 with TRBJ1-2, with D possibly TRBD1 on 5 matching bases. CDR1 and CDR2 from the germline V gene are SGHVS and FQNEAQ. The ends were cut back, 3 bases at V and 6 bases at J, with 17 bases in the middle. The CDR3 is made up of 15 amino acids. CDR3 protein: CASSLGQGATDGYTF. The DNA for the CDR3 is TGTGCCAGCAGCTTGGGCCAGGGCGCGACGGATGGCTACACCTTC.

The chain links TRBV6-6 to TRBJ1-1; no definite D call. This CDR3 comprises 13 residues. With 6 bases removed from V and 1 base from J, the gap between germline ends came to 9 bases. Germline V gene sequence: CDR1 MNHNY, CDR2 SVGAGI (reference sequence). The CDR3 DNA follows: TGTGCCAGCAGCACCTGGAAGAACACTGAAGCTTTCTTT. Translation: CASSTWKNTEAFF.

The chain recombines TRBV7-3 with TRBJ2-3; 7 bases map to TRBD1. V shed 1 base, J shed 2 bases, and the junction held 3 bases outside the gene matches. Looked up from germline, CDR1 is SGHTA and CDR2 is FQGTGA. There are 15 residues in the CDR3. CDR3 loop: CASSLNRGNTDTQYF. Written as DNA, the CDR3 is TGTGCCAGCAGCTTAAACAGGGGCAACACAGATACGCAGTATTTT.

This chain uses TRBV5-1 with TRBJ1-1, with no clear D. Trimming shortened V by 1 base and J by 0 bases, and 4 bases separated the two germline ends. This CDR3 region has 13 residues. CDR1 SGHRS and CDR2 YFSETQ come from the germline V gene. The chain's CDR3 is CASSLRVNTEAFF. DNA of the CDR3: TGCGCCAGCAGCTTGAGAGTGAACACTGAAGCTTTCTTT. Full variable domain (remainder filled in from reference TRBV5-1 and TRBJ1-1): KAGVTQTPRYLIKTRGQQVTLSCSPISGHRSVSWYQQTPGQGLQFLFEYFSETQRNKGNFPGRFSGRQFSNSRSEMNVSTLELGDSALYLCASSLRVNTEAFFGQGTRLTVV.

This rearrangement joins TRBV18 to TRBJ2-3; TRBD2 agrees at 8 bases. This CDR3 has 15 amino acids. After removal of 2 bases from V and 3 bases from J, the junction contained 4 bases not matched to a gene. CDR1 is KGHSH, CDR2 LQKENI, per germline. CDR3 bases: TGTGCCAGCTCACCAGGGCGGGGGGCGACAGATACGCAGTATTTT. Its translation is CASSPGRGATDTQYF.

V is TRBV14 and J is TRBJ2-1, with D perhaps being TRBD1 or TRBD2 (6 bases each). This CDR3 region has 17 residues. CDR1 and CDR2 (germline): SGHDN, FVKESK. Trimming cost V 2 bases and J 10 bases, with 24 bases left between them. The CDR3 nucleotides are TGTGCCAGCAGCCAACCGCGGGACACGCTTTCCCGGGTGGAGCAGTTCTTC. Residues: CASSQPRDTLSRVEQFF.

This chain connects TRBV4-1 to TRBJ1-4; D may be TRBD1 (6 bases). The germline V and J ends were trimmed by 0 bases and 10 bases, with 18 bases remaining between them. The CDR3 is 16 residues long. CDR1 MGHRA and CDR2 YSYEKL come from the germline V gene. CDR3 residues: CASSQDGGARRGKLFF. The CDR3 bases are TGCGCCAGCAGCCAAGATGGGGGGGCCCGAAGAGGAAAACTGTTTTTT.

The chain employs TRBV5-1 and TRBJ1-1, with D unresolved. This CDR3 has 14 amino acids. V lost 0 bases and J 2 bases, leaving 8 bases between the germline ends. Germline CDR1 and CDR2: SGHRS and YFSETQ. The CDR3 spells CASSLATINTEAFF. The CDR3 nucleotides are TGCGCCAGCAGCTTGGCTACAATCAACACTGAAGCTTTCTTT.

This chain connects TRBV6-1 to TRBJ2-1, with D unresolved. Germline-derived CDR1 and CDR2 are MNHNS and SASEGT. CDR3 length: 16 residues. The V end lost 0 bases, the J end lost 4 bases, and 13 bases lay between the germline ends. CDR3 protein: CASSEALQVPYNEQFF. For the CDR3, the DNA is TGTGCCAGCAGTGAAGCGCTCCAGGTTCCTTACAATGAGCAGTTCTTC.

V usage is TRBV7-9 and J usage is TRBJ1-4, with 8 bases that match TRBD1. Trimming at V came to 6 bases and at J to 4 bases, leaving 4 bases not matched to a gene. Germline CDR1 is SEHNR and CDR2 is FQNEAQ (reference sequence). This CDR3 has 14 amino acids. CDR3 residues: CASRPGQGNEKLFF. CDR3 sequence (DNA): TGTGCCAGCAGGCCAGGACAGGGTAATGAAAAACTGTTTTTT.

This chain links TRBV5-6 with TRBJ1-2; the D is unclear. Trimming pared 0 bases from V and 5 bases from J, leaving 5 bases between. The germline gives CDR1 SGHDT, CDR2 YYEEEE. The CDR3 is made up of 12 amino acids. The CDR3 region has the DNA TGTGCCAGCAGCTTGGCTTCGTATGGCTACACCTTC. Its translation: CASSLASYGYTF.

The chain carries TRBV6-1 and TRBJ2-5, with 7 positions matching TRBD2. Germline lookup yields CDR1 MNHNS and CDR2 SASEGT. Losses at the gene ends were 4 bases for V and 5 bases for J; bases not matched to a gene: 7. This CDR3 spans 14 amino acids. The CDR3 region is CASSVVGGEETQYF. CDR3 bases: TGTGCCAGCAGTGTAGTGGGGGGGGAGGAGACCCAGTACTTC.

The V call is TRBV30, the J call TRBJ1-5; tentative D call: TRBD1 (5 bases). The CDR3 has 18 amino acids. Germline CDR1 GTSNPN, CDR2 SVGIG (reference sequence). With 2 bases removed from V and 5 bases from J, the gap between germline ends came to 25 bases. Written as DNA, the CDR3 is TGTGCCTGGAGTCCGCGGGGGTCCGGGGACCCCTTCTATCAGCCCCAGCATTTT. Its translation: CAWSPRGSGDPFYQPQHF.

The chain is built from TRBV5-1 and TRBJ1-1, with 7 bases aligning to TRBD1. Trimming cost V 1 base and J 3 bases; bases outside gene matches: 9. CDR1 and CDR2 from the germline V gene are SGHRS and YFSETQ. The CDR3 totals 16 residues. CDR3 nucleotides: TGCGCCAGCAGCTTGTCCCCCACAGGGGTATACACTGAAGCTTTCTTT. The encoded protein is CASSLSPTGVYTEAFF.

The gene calls are TRBV11-3 and TRBJ2-1; 7 bases fit TRBD1. The CDR3 has 15 residues. CDR1 is SGHNT and CDR2 is YENEEA in the germline V gene. With V trimmed by 5 bases and J by 4 bases, 8 bases remained unmatched. As DNA, the CDR3 is TGTGCCAGCAGCAGGGGGCAGGGAATATACAATGAGCAGTTCTTC. Translating it yields CASSRGQGIYNEQFF. The variable domain in full, completed from reference TRBV11-3 and TRBJ2-1, reads EAGVVQSPRYKIIEKKQPVAFWCNPISGHNTLYWYLQNLGQGPELLIRYENEEAVDDSQLPKDRFSAERLKGVDSTLKIQPAELGDSAVYLCASSRGQGIYNEQFFGPGTRLTVL.

The genes are TRBV19 and TRBJ2-5; 10 bases map to TRBD2. V was clipped by 5 bases and J by 0 bases; unmatched bases: 6. The CDR3 consists of 16 residues. The germline gives CDR1 LNHDA, CDR2 SQIVND (reference sequence). The CDR3: CASSQTTSGYQETQYF. The CDR3 DNA reads TGTGCCAGTAGTCAGACGACTAGCGGGTACCAAGAGACCCAGTACTTC. The full variable domain, rest sourced from reference TRBV19 and TRBJ2-5, is DGGITQSPKYLFRKEGQNVTLSCEQNLNHDAMYWYRQDPGQGLRLIYYSQIVNDFQKGDIAEGYSVSREKKESFPLTVTSAQKNPTAFYLCASSQTTSGYQETQYFGPGTRLLVL.

This clone has just one count. V and J are TRBV19 and TRBJ1-1; a weak D match, TRBD1 (5 bases). Germline V gene sequence: CDR1 LNHDA, CDR2 SQIVND (reference sequence). The V end was cut by 7 bases, the J end by 4 bases, with 10 bases between. The length of the CDR3 is 12 residues. This CDR3 is CASTGLGTEAFF. The CDR3 coding sequence is TGTGCCAGTACAGGGTTGGGCACTGAAGCTTTCTTT.